This T cell receptor beta chain was sequenced in a study of cytomegalovirus exposure and HLA in healthy donors. Study summary: Drawn from HLA-typed donors, approximately 85 million unique TCRs were held in an early data release. Whole-study results and caveats: Highest at DRB1 and lowest at HLA-C, TCR association rates differed among HLA loci in a later analysis.

As regards this clone: Its matching antigen is unknown.

CDR3 length: 14 residues. CDR1 is MNHNY and CDR2 is SVGAGI in the germline V gene (reference sequence). The ends were cut back, 6 bases at V and 2 bases at J, with 12 bases in the middle. The primer mix had 60 Vbeta and 13 Jbeta primers. Libraries were prepared by immunoSEQ multiplex PCR; TCRdb keeps only in-frame clonotypes and omits some of them. The data show 140,000 or so clones, 75% to 80% seen once. The sequencing input was PBMCs. This chain connects TRBV6-6 to TRBJ2-3; a possible D gene is TRBD1 (6 bases). The source is a woman aged 25 to 39 in good health and CMV-seronegative. CDR3 residues: CASRPGVVTDTQYF. CDR3 bases: TGTGCCAGCAGACCAGGGGTGGTCACAGATACGCAGTATTTT.